This TCR beta chain originates from a study of identifying expanded T cells in peripheral blood. Findings of the study overall: Over around two and four weeks, about 15 and 19 clones changed, versus around 1.2 between replicates. Roughly 2-week clone count variance significantly increased as total template count grew.

Here immunoSEQ multiplex PCR was the method, and the copy in TCRdb shows in-frame clones only, minus some. The sample holds about 90,000 clones, around 87% seen once. No infections or other immune events were documented during collection. As for this clone: Antigen: not known.

Germline CDR1 is MNHEY and CDR2 is SMNVEV (reference sequence). The CDR3 sequence is 15 residues long. Trimming cost V 8 bases and J 2 bases, with 17 bases left between them. Sequencing was done on a sample of blood. The genes are TRBV27 and TRBJ2-3, with TRBD1 as a possible D gene (6 bases). This clonotype was sampled from a person aged 18 to 70 in good health. The CDR3 sequence is CASLSWAGATDTQYF. The CDR3 DNA reads TGTGCCAGCCTCTCCTGGGCAGGGGCCACAGATACGCAGTATTTT.